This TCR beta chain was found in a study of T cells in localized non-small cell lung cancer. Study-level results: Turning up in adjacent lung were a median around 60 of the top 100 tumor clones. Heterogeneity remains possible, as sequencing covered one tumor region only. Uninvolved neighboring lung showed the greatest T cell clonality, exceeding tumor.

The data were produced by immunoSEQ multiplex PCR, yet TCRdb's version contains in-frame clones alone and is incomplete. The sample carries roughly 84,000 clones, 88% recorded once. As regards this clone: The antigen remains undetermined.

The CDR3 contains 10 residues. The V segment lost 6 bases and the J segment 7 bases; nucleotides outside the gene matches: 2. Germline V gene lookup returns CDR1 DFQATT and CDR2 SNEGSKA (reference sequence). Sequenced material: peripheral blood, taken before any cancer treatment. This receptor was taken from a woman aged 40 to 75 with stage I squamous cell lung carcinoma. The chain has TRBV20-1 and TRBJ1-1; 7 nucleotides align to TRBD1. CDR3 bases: TGCAGTGCAGGGACAGTTGAAGCTTTCTTT. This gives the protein CSAGTVEAFF.